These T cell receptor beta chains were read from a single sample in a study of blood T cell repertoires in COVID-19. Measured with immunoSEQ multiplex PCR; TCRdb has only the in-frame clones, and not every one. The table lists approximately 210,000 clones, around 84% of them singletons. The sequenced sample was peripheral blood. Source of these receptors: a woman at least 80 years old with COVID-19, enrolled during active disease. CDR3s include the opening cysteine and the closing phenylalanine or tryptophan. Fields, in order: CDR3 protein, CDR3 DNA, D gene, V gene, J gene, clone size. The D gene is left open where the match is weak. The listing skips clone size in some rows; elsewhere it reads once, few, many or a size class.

CSASRGQTFNTEAFF,TGCAGTGCTAGTCGGGGACAGACTTTCAACACTGAAGCTTTCTTT,TRBD1,TRBV20-1,TRBJ1-1,NA
CASSLRRQGDTEAFF,TGTGCCAGCAGCCTCCGGCGACAGGGGGACACTGAAGCTTTCTTT,TRBD1,TRBV6-6,TRBJ1-1,few
CASSHPNNVWGGDEKLFF,TGTGCCAGCAGCCATCCAAACAACGTGTGGGGCGGGGATGAAAAACTGTTTTTT,NA,TRBV4-2,TRBJ1-4,few
CASSLDSSLAGRGDEQFF,TGTGCCAGCAGCTTAGATTCATCCCTAGCGGGCCGGGGGGATGAGCAGTTCTTC,TRBD2,TRBV11-2,TRBJ2-1,NA
CASSLAVIASTGGELFF,TGTGCCAGCAGCTTAGCAGTGATTGCATCGACAGGCGGGGAGCTGTTTTTT,NA,TRBV7-2,TRBJ2-2,NA
CASSQAFSGGATDTQYF,TGTGCCAGCAGCCAAGCCTTTAGCGGGGGGGCCACAGATACGCAGTATTTT,TRBD2,TRBV3-1/TRBV3-2,TRBJ2-3,NA
CASSYPGTGGNQPQHF,TGTGCCAGCAGTTACCCCGGGACAGGGGGCAATCAGCCCCAGCATTTT,TRBD1,TRBV6-5,TRBJ1-5,NA
CAGSTGDGYTF,TGTGCCGGATCTACCGGGGATGGCTACACCTTC,NA,TRBV2,TRBJ1-2,NA
CASSHFGDTGRYTF,TGCGCCAGCAGCCACTTCGGGGATACTGGGAGATACACCTTC,NA,TRBV4-1,TRBJ1-2,NA
CAISEGLGQGAVYEQYF,TGTGCCATCAGTGAGGGGTTGGGACAGGGGGCGGTTTACGAGCAGTACTTC,TRBD1,TRBV10-3,TRBJ2-7,NA
CATSDLGAGGRNSPLHF,TGTGCCACCAGTGATTTGGGGGCAGGGGGCCGGAATTCACCCCTCCACTTT,TRBD1,TRBV24-1,TRBJ1-6,NA
CASSLGASGGGQETQYF,TGTGCCAGCAGCTTAGGAGCAAGCGGGGGGGGTCAAGAGACCCAGTACTTC,TRBD2,TRBV7-2,TRBJ2-5,NA
CASSVKGADTQYF,TGTGCCAGCAGTGTGAAGGGGGCAGATACGCAGTATTTT,NA,TRBV28,TRBJ2-3,few
CASSPAQDISYGYTF,TGTGCCAGCTCACCGGCTCAGGATATTAGCTATGGCTACACCTTC,NA,TRBV18,TRBJ1-2,NA
CASSPLISGGGSTDTQYF,TGTGCCAGCAGCCCTTTAATTAGCGGGGGCGGTAGCACAGATACGCAGTATTTT,TRBD2,TRBV3-1/TRBV3-2,TRBJ2-3,NA
CASSFNAVTGGYTF,TGTGCCAGCAGCTTTAATGCGGTTACGGGAGGCTACACCTTC,NA,TRBV27,TRBJ1-2,NA
CASREIGASEAFF,TGTGCCAGTAGAGAGATAGGGGCCTCAGAAGCTTTCTTT,NA,TRBV19,TRBJ1-1,few
CASSLGRGDEKLFF,TGTGCCAGCAGCTTGGGGAGGGGCGATGAAAAACTGTTTTTT,NA,TRBV5-6,TRBJ1-4,NA
CASSLTPAGNYGYTF,TGTGCCAGCAGCCTTACGCCCGCAGGGAACTATGGCTACACCTTC,NA,TRBV28,TRBJ1-2,once
CASSFWDLNSPLHF,TGTGCCAGCAGTTTTTGGGACTTAAATTCACCCCTCCACTTT,NA,TRBV28,TRBJ1-6,NA
CASSAQGGGSYEQYF,TGTGCCAGCAGCGCACAGGGTGGTGGTTCCTACGAGCAGTACTTC,NA,TRBV6-5,TRBJ2-7,NA
CASSQFLTSYEQYF,TGCGCCAGCAGCCAGTTTCTAACCTCCTACGAGCAGTACTTC,NA,TRBV4-3,TRBJ2-7,NA
CASSVWPSGGFSTDTQYF,TGTGCCAGCAGCGTATGGCCTAGCGGGGGGTTTAGCACAGATACGCAGTATTTT,TRBD2,TRBV9,TRBJ2-3,NA